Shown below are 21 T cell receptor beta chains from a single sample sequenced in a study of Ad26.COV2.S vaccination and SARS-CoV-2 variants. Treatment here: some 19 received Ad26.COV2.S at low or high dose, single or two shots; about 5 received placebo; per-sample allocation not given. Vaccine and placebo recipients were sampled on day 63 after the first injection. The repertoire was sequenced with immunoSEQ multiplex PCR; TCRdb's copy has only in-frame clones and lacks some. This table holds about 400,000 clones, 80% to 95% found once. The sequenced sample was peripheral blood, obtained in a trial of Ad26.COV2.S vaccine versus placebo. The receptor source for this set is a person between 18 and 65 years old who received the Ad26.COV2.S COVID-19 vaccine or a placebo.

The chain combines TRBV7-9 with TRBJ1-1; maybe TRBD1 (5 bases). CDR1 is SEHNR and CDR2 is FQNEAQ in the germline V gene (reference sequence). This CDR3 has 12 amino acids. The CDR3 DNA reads TGTGACCCTCGGGGCAGACCCACTGAAGCTTTCTTT. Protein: CDPRGRPTEAFF. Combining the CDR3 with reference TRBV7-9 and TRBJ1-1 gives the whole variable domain DTGVSQNPRHKITKRGQNVTFRCDPISEHNRLYWYRQTLGQGPEFLTYFQNEAQLEKSRLLSDRFSAERPKGSFSTLEIQRTEQGDSAMYLCDPRGRPTEAFFGQGTRLTVV.

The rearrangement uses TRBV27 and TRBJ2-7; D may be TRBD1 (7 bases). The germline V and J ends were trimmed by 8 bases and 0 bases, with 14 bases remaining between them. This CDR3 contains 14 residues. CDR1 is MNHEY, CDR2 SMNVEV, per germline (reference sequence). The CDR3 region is CASRGTDHSYEQYF. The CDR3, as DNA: TGTGCCAGCCGCGGGACAGATCACTCCTACGAGCAGTACTTC.

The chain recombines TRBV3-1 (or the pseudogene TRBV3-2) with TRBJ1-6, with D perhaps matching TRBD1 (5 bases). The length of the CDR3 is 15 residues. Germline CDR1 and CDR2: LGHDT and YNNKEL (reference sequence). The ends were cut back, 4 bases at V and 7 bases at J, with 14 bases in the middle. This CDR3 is CASSPTGTLNSPLHF. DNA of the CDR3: TGTGCCAGCAGCCCCACCGGGACCTTGAATTCACCCCTCCACTTT.

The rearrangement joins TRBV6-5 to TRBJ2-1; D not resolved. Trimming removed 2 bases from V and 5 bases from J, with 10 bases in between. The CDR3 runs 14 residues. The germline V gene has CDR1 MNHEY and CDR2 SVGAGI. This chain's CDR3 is CASSYGSSHNEQFF. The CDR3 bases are TGTGCCAGCAGTTACGGCAGTTCGCACAATGAGCAGTTCTTC.

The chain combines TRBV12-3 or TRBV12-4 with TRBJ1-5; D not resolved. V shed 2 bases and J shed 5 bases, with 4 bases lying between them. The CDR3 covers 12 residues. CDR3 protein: CASSLPHQPQHF. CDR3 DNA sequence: TGTGCCAGCAGTTTACCCCATCAGCCCCAGCATTTT.

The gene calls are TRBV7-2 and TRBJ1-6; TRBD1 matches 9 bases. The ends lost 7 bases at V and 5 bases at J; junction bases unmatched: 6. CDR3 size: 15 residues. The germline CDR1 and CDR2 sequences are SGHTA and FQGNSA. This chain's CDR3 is CASNQGDRDNSPLHF. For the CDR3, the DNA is TGTGCCAGCAACCAAGGGGACAGGGATAATTCACCCCTCCACTTT.

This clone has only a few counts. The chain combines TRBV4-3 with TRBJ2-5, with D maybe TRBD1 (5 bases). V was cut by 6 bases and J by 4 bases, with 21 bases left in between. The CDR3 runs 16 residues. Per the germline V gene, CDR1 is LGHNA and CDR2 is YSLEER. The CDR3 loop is CASSPGVRVNRETQYF. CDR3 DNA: TGCGCCAGCAGTCCGGGCGTCAGGGTCAACCGAGAGACCCAGTACTTC.

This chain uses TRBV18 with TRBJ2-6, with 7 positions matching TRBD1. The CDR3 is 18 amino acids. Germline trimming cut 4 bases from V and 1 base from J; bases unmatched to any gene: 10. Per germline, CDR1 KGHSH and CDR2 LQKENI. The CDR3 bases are TGTGCCAGCTCACGGACTGTACAGACAGGGTCTGGGGCCAACGTCCTGACTTTC. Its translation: CASSRTVQTGSGANVLTF.

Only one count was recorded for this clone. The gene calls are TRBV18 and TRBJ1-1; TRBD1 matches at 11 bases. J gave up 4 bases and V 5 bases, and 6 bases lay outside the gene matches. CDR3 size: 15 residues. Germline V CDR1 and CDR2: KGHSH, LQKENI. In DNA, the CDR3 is TGTGCCAGCTCAAGACCAGGGACAGGGGGCACTGAAGCTTTCTTT. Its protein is CASSRPGTGGTEAFF.

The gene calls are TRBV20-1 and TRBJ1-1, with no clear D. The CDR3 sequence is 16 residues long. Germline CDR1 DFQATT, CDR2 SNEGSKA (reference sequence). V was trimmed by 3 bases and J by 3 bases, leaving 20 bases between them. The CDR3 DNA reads TGCAGTGCTAGTGTCGGAGTCGAGTTCTTGGACACTGAAGCTTTCTTT. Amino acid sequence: CSASVGVEFLDTEAFF.

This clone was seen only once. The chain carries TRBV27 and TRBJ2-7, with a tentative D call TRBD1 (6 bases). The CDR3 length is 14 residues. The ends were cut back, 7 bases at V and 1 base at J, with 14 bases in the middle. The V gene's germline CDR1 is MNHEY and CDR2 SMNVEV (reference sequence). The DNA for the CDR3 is TGTGCCAGCAAGCTCGACAGGCCTTCCTACGAGCAGTACTTC. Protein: CASKLDRPSYEQYF.

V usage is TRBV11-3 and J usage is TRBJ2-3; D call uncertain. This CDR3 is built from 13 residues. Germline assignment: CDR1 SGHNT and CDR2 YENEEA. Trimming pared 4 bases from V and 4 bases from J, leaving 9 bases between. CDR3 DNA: TGTGCCAGCAGCTCCTCCGGGCCAGATACGCAGTATTTT. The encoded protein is CASSSSGPDTQYF.

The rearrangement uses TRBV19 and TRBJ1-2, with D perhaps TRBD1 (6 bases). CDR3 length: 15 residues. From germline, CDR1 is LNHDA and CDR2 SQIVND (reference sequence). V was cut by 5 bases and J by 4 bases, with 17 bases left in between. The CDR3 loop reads CASSHPRTAFYGYTF. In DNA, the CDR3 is TGTGCCAGTAGTCACCCCCGGACAGCCTTCTATGGCTACACCTTC.

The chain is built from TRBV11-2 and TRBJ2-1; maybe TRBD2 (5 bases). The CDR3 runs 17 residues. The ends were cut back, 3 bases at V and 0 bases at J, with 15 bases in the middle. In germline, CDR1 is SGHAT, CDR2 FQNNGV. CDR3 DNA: TGTGCCAGCAGCTTTCATCAGCGGTTTAGCTCCTACAATGAGCAGTTCTTC. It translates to CASSFHQRFSSYNEQFF. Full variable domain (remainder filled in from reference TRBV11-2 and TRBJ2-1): EAGVAQSPRYKIIEKRQSVAFWCNPISGHATLYWYQQILGQGPKLLIQFQNNGVVDDSQLPKDRFSAERLKGVDSTLKIQPAKLEDSAVYLCASSFHQRFSSYNEQFFGPGTRLTVL.

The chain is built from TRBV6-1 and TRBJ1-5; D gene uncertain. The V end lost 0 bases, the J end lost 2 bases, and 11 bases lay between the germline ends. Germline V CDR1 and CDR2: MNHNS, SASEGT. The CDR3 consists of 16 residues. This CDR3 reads CASSEARVDGNQPQHF. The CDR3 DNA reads TGTGCCAGCAGTGAAGCGAGGGTGGACGGCAATCAGCCCCAGCATTTT.

CDR3 region: CASSLLGGDSAYEQYF. Here the CDR3 DNA reads TGCGCCAGCAGCTTGCTAGGGGGGGATAGCGCCTACGAGCAGTACTTC. The chain employs TRBV5-1 and TRBJ2-7, with a tentative D call TRBD2 (7 bases). Germline V lookup: CDR1 SGHRS, CDR2 YFSETQ. This CDR3 is 16 amino acids long. Trimming pared 1 base from V and 2 bases from J, leaving 16 bases between.

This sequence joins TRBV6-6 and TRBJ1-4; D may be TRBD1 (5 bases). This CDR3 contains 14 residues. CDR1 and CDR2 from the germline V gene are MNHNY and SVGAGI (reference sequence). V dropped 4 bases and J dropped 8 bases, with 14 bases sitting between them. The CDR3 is CASSSTGSREKLFF. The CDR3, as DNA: TGTGCCAGCAGTTCTACAGGTAGTCGGGAAAAACTGTTTTTT.

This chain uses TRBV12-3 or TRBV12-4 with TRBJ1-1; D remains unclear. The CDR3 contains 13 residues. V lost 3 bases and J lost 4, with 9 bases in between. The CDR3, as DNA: TGTGCCAGCAGTTTCGGGGTAGGCACTGAAGCTTTCTTT. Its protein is CASSFGVGTEAFF.

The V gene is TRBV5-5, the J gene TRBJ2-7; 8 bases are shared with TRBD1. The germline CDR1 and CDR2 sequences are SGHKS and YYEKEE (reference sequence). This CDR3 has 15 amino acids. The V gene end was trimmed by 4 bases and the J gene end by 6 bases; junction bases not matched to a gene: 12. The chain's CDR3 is CASSLALAGGSEQYF. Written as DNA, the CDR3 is TGTGCCAGCAGCCTGGCCCTGGCAGGGGGCAGCGAGCAGTACTTC.

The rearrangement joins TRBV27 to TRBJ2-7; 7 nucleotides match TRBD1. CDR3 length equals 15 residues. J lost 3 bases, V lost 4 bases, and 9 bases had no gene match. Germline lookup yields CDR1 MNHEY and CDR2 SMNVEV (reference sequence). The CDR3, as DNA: TGTGCCAGCAGTTGGGGTCGGACAGGTGTCTACGAGCAGTACTTC. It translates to CASSWGRTGVYEQYF.

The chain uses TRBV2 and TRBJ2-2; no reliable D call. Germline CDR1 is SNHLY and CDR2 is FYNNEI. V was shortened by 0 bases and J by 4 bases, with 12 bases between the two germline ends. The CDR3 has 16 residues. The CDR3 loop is CASSEAMVRPTGELFF. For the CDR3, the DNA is TGTGCCAGCAGTGAAGCCATGGTTAGGCCCACCGGGGAGCTGTTTTTT. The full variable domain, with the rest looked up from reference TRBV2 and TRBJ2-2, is EPEVTQTPSHQVTQMGQEVILRCVPISNHLYFYWYRQILGQKVEFLVSFYNNEISEKSEIFDDQFSVERPDGSNFTLKIRSTKLEDSAMYFCASSEAMVRPTGELFFGEGSRLTVL.